The clone carrying this T cell receptor (beta chain) has a count of ten or more. The data stem from a study of T cells after yellow fever vaccination. One entry per CDR3 protein results from TCRdb running MiXCR on the 5' RACE reads. In the table there are 300,000 to 400,000 distinct CDR3 sequences, around an eighth of which are singletons. Germline V gene data show CDR1 as MGHRA and CDR2 as YSYEKL. Trimming removed 3 bases from V and 2 bases from J; junction bases left unmatched: 9. CDR3 length equals 17 residues. The clonotype comes from a man younger than 30 who received the YFV17D yellow fever vaccine. The specimen was CD4+ T cells sorted from PBMCs, collected 15 days after the yellow fever booster vaccination. V is TRBV4-1 and J is TRBJ2-4, with 8 positions matching TRBD1. The CDR3 sequence is CASSQTGDSGPKNIQYF. In nucleotides, the CDR3 is TGCGCCAGCAGCCAGACAGGGGACTCCGGGCCCAAAAACATTCAGTACTTC.